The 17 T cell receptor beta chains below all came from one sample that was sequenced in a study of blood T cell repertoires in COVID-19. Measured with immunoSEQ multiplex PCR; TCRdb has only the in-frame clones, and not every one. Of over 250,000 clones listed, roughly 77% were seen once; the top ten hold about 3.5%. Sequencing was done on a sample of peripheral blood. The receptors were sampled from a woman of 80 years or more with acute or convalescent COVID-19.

The CDR3 DNA follows: TGTGCCATCACTCCTAGCGGGGTGATCTATGGCTACACCTTC. Residues: CAITPSGVIYGYTF. The chain combines TRBV10-3 with TRBJ1-2, with no clear D. Germline values: CDR1 ENHRY, CDR2 SYGVKD. There are 14 residues in the CDR3. Trimming stripped 7 bases from V and 4 bases from J, with 16 bases between.

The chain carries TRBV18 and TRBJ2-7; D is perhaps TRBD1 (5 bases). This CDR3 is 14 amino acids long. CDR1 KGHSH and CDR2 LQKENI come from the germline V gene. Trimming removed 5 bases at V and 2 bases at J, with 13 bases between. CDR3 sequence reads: CASSTKDTTYEQYF. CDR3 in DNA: TGTGCCAGCTCAACCAAGGACACAACCTACGAGCAGTACTTC.

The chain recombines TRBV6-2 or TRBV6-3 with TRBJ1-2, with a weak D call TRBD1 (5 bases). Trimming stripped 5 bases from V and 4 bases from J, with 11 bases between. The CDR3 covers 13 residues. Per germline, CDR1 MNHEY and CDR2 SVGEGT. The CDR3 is CASSAQVIYGYTF. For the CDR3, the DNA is TGTGCCAGCAGTGCACAGGTTATCTATGGCTACACCTTC.

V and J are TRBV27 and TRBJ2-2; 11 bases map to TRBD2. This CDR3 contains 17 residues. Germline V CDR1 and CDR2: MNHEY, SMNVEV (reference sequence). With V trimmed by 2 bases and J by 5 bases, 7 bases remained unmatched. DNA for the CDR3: TGTGCCAGCAGTTTAACCCTACTAGCGGGAGAGACCGGGGAGCTGTTTTTT. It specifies CASSLTLLAGETGELFF.

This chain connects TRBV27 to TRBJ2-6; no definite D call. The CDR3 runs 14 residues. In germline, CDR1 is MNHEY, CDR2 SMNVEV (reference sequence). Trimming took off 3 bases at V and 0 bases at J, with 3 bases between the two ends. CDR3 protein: CASSFSSGANVLTF. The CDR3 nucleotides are TGTGCCAGCAGTTTTAGCTCTGGGGCCAACGTCCTGACTTTC.

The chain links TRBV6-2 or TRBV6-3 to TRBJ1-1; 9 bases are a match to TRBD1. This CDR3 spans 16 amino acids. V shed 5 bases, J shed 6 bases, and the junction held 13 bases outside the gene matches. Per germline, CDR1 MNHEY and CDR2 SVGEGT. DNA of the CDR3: TGTGCCAGCAGTATTGGCCTCGGGACAGGGATGGCTGAAGCTTTCTTT. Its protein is CASSIGLGTGMAEAFF.

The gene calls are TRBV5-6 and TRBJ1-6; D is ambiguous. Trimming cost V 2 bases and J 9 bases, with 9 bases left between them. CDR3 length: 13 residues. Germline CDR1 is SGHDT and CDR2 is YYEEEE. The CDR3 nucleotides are TGTGCCAGCAGCTTTCTAACGGGTTCACCCCTCCACTTT. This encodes CASSFLTGSPLHF.

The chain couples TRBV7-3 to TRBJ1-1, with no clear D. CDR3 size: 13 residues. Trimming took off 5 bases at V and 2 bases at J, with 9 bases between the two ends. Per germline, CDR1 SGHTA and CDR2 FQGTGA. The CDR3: CASSAGSNTEAFF. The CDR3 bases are TGTGCCAGCAGCGCAGGATCAAACACTGAAGCTTTCTTT.

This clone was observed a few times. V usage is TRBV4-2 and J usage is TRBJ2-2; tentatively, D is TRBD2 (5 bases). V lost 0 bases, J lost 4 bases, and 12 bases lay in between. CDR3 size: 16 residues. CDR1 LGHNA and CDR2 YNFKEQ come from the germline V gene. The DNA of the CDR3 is TGTGCCAGCAGCCAAGATTGGCGGGCGGGCACCGGGGAGCTGTTTTTT. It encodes CASSQDWRAGTGELFF.

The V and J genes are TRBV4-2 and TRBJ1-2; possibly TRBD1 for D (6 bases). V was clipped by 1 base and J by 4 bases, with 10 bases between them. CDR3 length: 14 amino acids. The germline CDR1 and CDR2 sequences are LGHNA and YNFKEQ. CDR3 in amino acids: CASSQVGQSYGYTF. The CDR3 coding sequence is TGTGCCAGCAGCCAAGTCGGACAGAGCTATGGCTACACCTTC.

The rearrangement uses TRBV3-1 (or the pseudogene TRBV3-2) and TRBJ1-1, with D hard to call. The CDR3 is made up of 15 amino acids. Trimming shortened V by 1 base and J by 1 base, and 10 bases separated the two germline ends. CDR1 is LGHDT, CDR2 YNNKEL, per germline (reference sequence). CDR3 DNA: TGTGCCAGCAGCCAAGTTGGAGTCGGGAACACTGAAGCTTTCTTT. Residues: CASSQVGVGNTEAFF.

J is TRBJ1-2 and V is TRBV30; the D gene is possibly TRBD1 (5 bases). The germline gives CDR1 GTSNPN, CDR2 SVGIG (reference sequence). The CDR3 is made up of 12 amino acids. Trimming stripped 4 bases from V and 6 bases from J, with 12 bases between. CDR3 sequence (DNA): TGTGCCTGGAAGGGCCAGGGTCATGGCTACACCTTC. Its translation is CAWKGQGHGYTF.

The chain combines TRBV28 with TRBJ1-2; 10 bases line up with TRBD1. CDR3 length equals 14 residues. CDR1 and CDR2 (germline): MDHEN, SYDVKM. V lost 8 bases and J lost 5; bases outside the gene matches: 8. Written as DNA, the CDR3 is TGTGCCAGCCTCAAGGGGGGACAGGGGTATGGCTACACCTTC. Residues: CASLKGGQGYGYTF.

This CDR3 is CASTPPQGRGYGYTF. The CDR3 DNA sequence: TGTGCCAGCACCCCGCCCCAGGGTAGGGGCTATGGCTACACCTTC. This chain links TRBV7-2 with TRBJ1-2, with D maybe TRBD1 (5 bases). The germline V gene has CDR1 SGHTA and CDR2 FQGNSA. With 7 bases removed from V and 4 bases from J, the gap between germline ends came to 19 bases. The CDR3 loop spans 15 amino acids.

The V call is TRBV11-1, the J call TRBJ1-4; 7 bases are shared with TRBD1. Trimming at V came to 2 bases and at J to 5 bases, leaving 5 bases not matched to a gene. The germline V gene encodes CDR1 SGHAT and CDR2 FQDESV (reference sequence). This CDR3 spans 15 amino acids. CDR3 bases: TGTGCCAGCAGCTTACAGGGGGGCGCGAATGAAAAACTGTTTTTT. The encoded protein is CASSLQGGANEKLFF.

The chain's CDR3 is CASSIGGGGAWFGANVLTF. In DNA, the CDR3 is TGTGCCAGTAGTATTGGCGGCGGGGGGGCCTGGTTTGGGGCCAACGTCCTGACTTTC. This chain uses TRBV19 with TRBJ2-6; 9 positions match TRBD2. Per germline, CDR1 LNHDA and CDR2 SQIVND (reference sequence). V shed 3 bases and J 3 bases; nucleotides not matched to a gene: 12. The CDR3 covers 19 residues.

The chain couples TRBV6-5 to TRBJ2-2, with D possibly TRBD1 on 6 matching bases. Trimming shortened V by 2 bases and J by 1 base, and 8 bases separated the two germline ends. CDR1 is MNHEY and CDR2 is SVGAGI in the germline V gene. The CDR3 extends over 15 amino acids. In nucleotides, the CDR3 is TGTGCCAGCAGTTACGCCAGGGGGAACACCGGGGAGCTGTTTTTT. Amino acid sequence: CASSYARGNTGELFF.